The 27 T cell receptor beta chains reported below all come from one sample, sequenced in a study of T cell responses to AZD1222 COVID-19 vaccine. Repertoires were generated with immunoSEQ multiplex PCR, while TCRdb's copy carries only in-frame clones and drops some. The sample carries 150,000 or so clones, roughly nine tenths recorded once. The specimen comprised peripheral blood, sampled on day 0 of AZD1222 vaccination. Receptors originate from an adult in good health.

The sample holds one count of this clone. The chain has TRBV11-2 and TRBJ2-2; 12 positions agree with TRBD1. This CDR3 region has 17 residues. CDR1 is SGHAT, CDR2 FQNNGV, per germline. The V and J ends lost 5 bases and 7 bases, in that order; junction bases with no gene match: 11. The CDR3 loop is CASSLRRDRGRNGELFF. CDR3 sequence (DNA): TGTGCCAGCAGCCTCCGGCGGGACAGGGGGCGGAACGGGGAGCTGTTTTTT.

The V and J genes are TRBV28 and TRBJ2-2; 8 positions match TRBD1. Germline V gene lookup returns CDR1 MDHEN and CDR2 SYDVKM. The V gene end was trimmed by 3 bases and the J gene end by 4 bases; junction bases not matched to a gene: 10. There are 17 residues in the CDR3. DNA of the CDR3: TGTGCCAGCAGTTTGACGGCGACAGGACAGGGCACCGGGGAGCTGTTTTTT. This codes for CASSLTATGQGTGELFF.

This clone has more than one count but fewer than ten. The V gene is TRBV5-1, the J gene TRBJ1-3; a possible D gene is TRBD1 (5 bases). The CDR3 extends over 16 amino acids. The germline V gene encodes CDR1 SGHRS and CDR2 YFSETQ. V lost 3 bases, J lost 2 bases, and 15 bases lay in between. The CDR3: CASSYEGLGPGNTIYF. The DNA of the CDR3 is TGCGCCAGCAGCTACGAGGGGTTAGGACCTGGAAACACCATATATTTT.

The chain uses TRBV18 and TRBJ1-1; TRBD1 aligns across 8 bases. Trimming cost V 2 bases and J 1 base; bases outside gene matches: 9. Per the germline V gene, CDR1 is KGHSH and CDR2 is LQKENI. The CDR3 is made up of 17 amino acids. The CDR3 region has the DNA TGTGCCAGCTCACCAGTATTATCAGGGGGCGCGAACACTGAAGCTTTCTTT. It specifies CASSPVLSGGANTEAFF.

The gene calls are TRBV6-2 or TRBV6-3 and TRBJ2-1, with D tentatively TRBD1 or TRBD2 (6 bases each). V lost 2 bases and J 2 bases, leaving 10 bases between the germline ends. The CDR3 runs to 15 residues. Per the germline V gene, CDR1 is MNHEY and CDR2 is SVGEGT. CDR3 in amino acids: CASSYTEGAYNEQFF. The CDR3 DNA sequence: TGTGCCAGCAGTTACACGGAGGGGGCCTACAATGAGCAGTTCTTC.

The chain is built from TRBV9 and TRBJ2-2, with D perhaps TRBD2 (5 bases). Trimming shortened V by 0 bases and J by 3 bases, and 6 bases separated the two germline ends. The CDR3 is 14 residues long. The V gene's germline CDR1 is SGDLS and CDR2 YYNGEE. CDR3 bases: TGTGCCAGCAGCGTAGCGGGGTACACCGGGGAGCTGTTTTTT. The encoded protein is CASSVAGYTGELFF.

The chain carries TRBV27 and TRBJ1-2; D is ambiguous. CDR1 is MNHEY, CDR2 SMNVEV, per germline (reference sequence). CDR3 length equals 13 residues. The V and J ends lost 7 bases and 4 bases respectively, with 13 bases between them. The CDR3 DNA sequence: TGTGCCAGCACCCACCCGGGGTCCTATGGCTACACCTTC. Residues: CASTHPGSYGYTF.

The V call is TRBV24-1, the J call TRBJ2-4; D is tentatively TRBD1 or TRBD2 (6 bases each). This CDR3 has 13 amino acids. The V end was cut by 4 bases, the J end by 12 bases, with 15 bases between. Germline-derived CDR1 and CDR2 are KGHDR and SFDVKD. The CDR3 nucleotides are TGTGCCACCAGTGACGGGGGCGACAGAAATCAGTACTTC. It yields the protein CATSDGGDRNQYF.

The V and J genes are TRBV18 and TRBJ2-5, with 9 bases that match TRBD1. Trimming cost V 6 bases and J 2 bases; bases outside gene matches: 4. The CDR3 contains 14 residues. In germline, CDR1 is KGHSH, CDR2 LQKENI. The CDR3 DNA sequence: TGTGCCAGCTCGCCCGGGACAGGGCAAGAGACCCAGTACTTC. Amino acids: CASSPGTGQETQYF.

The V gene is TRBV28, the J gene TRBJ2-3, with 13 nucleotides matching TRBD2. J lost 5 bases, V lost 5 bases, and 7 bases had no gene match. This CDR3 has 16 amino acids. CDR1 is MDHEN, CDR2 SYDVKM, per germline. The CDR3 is CASSQWTSGRGDTQYF. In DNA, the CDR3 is TGTGCCAGCAGTCAATGGACTAGCGGGAGAGGAGATACGCAGTATTTT.

The CDR3 reads CASSITRPSEQFF. The CDR3 DNA follows: TGTGCCAGTAGTATAACCAGACCGAGTGAGCAGTTCTTC. The chain is built from TRBV19 and TRBJ2-1; D is ambiguous. This CDR3 has 13 amino acids. V was shortened by 2 bases and J by 9 bases, with 11 bases between the two germline ends. CDR1 and CDR2 (germline): LNHDA, SQIVND (reference sequence).

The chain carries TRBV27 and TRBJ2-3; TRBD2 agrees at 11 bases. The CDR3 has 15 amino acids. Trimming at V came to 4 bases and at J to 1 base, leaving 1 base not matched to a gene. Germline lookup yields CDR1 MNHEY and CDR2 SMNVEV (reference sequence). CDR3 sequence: CASSWGLAGTDTQYF. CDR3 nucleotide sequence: TGTGCCAGCAGTTGGGGACTAGCGGGCACAGATACGCAGTATTTT.

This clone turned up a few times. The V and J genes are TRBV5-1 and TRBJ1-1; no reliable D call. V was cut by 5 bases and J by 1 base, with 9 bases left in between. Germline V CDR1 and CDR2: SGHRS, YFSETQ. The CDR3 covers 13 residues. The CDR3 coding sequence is TGCGCCAGCAGGTCAAGAGAGAACACTGAAGCTTTCTTT. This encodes CASRSRENTEAFF.

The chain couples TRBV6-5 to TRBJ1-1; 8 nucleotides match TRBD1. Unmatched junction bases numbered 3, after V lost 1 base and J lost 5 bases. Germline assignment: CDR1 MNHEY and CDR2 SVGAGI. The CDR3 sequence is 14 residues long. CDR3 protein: CASSYYQGATEAFF. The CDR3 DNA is TGTGCCAGCAGTTACTACCAGGGGGCTACTGAAGCTTTCTTT.

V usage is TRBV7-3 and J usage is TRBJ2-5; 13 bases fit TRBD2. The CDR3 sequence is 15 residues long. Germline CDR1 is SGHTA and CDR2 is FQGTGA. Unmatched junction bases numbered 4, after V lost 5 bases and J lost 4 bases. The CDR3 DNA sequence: TGTGCCAGCAGCCACGGACTAGCGGGAGTAGAGACCCAGTACTTC. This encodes CASSHGLAGVETQYF.

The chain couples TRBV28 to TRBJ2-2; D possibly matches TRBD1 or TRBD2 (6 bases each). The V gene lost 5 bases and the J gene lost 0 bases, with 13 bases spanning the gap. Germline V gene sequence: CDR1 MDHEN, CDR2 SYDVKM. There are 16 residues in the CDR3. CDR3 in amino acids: CASSTRGPPNTGELFF. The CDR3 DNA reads TGTGCCAGCAGTACCCGGGGGCCTCCGAACACCGGGGAGCTGTTTTTT.

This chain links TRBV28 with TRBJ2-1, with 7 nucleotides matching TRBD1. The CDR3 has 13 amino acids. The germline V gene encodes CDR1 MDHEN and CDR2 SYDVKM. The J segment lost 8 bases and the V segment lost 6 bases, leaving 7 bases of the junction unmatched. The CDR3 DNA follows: TGTGCCAGCAGCCCGACAGGGTTCGATGAGCAGTTCTTC. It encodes CASSPTGFDEQFF.

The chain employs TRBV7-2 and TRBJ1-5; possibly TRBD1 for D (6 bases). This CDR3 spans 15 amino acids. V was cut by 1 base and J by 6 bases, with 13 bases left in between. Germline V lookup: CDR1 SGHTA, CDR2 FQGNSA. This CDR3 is CASSLEWTRGQPQHF. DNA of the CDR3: TGTGCCAGCAGCTTAGAATGGACCAGGGGTCAGCCCCAGCATTTT.

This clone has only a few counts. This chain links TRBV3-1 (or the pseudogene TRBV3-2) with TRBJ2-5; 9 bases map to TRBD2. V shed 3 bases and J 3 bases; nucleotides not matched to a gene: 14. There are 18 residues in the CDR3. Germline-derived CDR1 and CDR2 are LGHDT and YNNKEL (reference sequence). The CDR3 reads CASSHLVTSGYRKETQYF. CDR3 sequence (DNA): TGTGCCAGCAGCCACCTGGTTACTAGCGGGTACCGAAAAGAGACCCAGTACTTC.

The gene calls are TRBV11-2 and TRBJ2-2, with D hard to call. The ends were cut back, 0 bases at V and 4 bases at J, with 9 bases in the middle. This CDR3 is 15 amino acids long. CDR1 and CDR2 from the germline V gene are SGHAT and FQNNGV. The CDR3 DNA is TGTGCCAGCAGCTTAGATCCGGTTAGCACCGGGGAGCTGTTTTTT. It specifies CASSLDPVSTGELFF.

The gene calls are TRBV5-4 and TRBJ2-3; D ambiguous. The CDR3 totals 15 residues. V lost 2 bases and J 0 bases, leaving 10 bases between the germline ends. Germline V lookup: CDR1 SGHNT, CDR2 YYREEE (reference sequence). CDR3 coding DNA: TGTGCCAGCAGCTTCCTTGGGCGTAGCACAGATACGCAGTATTTT. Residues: CASSFLGRSTDTQYF.

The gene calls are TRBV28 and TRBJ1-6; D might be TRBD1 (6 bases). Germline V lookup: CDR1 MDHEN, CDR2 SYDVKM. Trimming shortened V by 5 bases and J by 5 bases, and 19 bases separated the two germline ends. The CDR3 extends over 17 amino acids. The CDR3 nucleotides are TGTGCCAGCAGTCAAACCTCTACAGGGCTCAATAATTCACCCCTCCACTTT. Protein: CASSQTSTGLNNSPLHF. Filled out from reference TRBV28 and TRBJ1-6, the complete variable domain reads DVKVTQSSRYLVKRTGEKVFLECVQDMDHENMFWYRQDPGLGLRLIYFSYDVKMKEKGDIPEGYSVSREKKERFSLILESASTNQTSMYLCASSQTSTGLNNSPLHFGNGTRLTVT.

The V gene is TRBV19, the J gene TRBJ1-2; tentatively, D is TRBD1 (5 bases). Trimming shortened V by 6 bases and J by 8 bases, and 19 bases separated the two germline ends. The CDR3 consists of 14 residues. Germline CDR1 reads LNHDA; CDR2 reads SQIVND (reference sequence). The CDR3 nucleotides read TGTGCCAGTAGCATGCGTGGGGCAGGCGGGGGCTACACCTTC. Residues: CASSMRGAGGGYTF.

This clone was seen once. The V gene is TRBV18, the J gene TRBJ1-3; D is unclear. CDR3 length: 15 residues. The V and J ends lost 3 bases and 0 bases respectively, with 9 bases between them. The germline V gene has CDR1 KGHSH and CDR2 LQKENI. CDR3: CASSPSQPSGNTIYF. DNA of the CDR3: TGTGCCAGCTCACCCTCCCAACCCTCTGGAAACACCATATATTTT.

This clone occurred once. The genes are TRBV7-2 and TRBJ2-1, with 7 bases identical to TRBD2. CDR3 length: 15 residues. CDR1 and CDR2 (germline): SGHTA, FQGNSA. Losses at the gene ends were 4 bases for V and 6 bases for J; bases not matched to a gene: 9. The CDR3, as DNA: TGTGCCAGCAGCTCCATGGGGGGGGTTCTCAATGAGCAGTTCTTC. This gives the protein CASSSMGGVLNEQFF.

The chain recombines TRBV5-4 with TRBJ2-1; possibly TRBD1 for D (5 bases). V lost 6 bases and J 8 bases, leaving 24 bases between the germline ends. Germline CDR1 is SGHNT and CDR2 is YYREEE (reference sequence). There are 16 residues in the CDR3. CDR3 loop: CASIPFPRQSADEQFF. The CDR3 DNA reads TGTGCCAGCATCCCATTTCCGCGACAGAGTGCGGATGAGCAGTTCTTC.

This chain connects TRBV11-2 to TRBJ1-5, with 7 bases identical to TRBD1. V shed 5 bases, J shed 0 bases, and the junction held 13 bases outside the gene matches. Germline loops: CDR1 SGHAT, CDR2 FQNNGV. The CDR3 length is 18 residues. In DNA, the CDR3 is TGTGCCAGCAGCCGATTGGGCGGGACAGTTTATAGCAATCAGCCCCAGCATTTT. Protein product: CASSRLGGTVYSNQPQHF.